This T cell receptor (beta chain) comes out of a study of cytomegalovirus exposure and HLA in healthy donors (dated by TCRdb to about 2017). The study in broad terms: In an earlier analysis of some 610 of the donors, 276 Gb of sequence data and 120 million or so unique TCR beta sequences from approximately 180 million T cells were reported. Approximately 300 gigabases of sequencing data and approximately 91 million unique TCR sequences made up an early release that covered some 640 HLA-typed donors. The genetic ancestry cluster associated with self-reported Caucasian donors included about four fifths of the roughly 400 genotyped donors. The study aimed to test whether signatures of past pathogen exposure could be identified by cataloging public T cell receptors. Using immunosequencing, the study profiled T cell repertoires from about 650 subjects and related those repertoires to cytomegalovirus serostatus. In addition to the first cohort of 650 to 800 subjects, a separate validation cohort of 120 different subjects was used. To predict cytomegalovirus infection status, the study combined high-throughput TCR immunosequencing, statistical association of individual TCRs with disease status, and machine learning. In a later analysis, previously published TCR beta repertoires from about 670 donors were re-analyzed and high-resolution HLA genotyping was added so that TCR occurrence patterns could be studied. Rather than drawing on any new phenotypic data, the later analysis identified candidate immune exposures from TCR beta sequences and the way those sequences occurred across donors. To decide whether each TCR beta V gene segment behaved as functional or pseudogenic, an earlier analysis of approximately 590 of the donors relied on high-throughput TCR beta sequencing. Donor age, sex, ethnicity and CMV serostatus were collected together with the repertoire data. Genome-wide SNP genotypes for about 55% of the 666 donors were used in a later genetic analysis, which treated that subset as a discovery cohort. All discovery cohort repertoires had been generated using a single sequencing platform. HLA typing covered class I and class II loci at four-digit resolution. Typing coverage varied by locus: roughly 629-640 donors for A, B, C, DRB1 and DQB1; roughly 560 for DQA1; about 570 for DPA1; approximately 490 for DPB1. Roughly five DR-DQ haplotypes were handled as single units for association and clustering because linkage in the cohort was strong. Among around 400 genotyped donors of the cohort, an average of around 250,000 unique TCR beta nucleotide sequences was sequenced per donor, of which approximately 19% were non-productive.

As concerns this clone: No antigen is known for it. No qualities accompany the bases; no much larger clone lies one base away.

The cohort consisted of approximately 690 healthy bone marrow donors. All cohort members were sampled while nominally healthy, although unrecorded immune exposures were likely present. The donor tested CMV seropositive and was one of the 289 seropositive cohort members. A peripheral blood sample was provided by each donor, and peripheral blood mononuclear cells were used for TCR beta sequencing. Genomic DNA was extracted from the blood cell samples with the Qiagen DNeasy Blood Extraction Kit. Libraries were prepared through the immunoSEQ multiplex PCR assay. The multiplex PCR relied on a mix of 60 forward primers for TCR Vbeta segments and 13 reverse primers for TCR Jbeta segments. The CDR3 region of rearranged TCR beta genes was amplified from genomic DNA with a multiplex PCR assay. The Illumina HiSeq System was used to sequence the amplified TCR beta libraries as 87-base-pair reads. In the paper's pipeline: A later analysis tallied 75 million to 95 million unique TCR beta chains across the 700 or so repertoires, and approximately 12 million of those chains were shared by two or more donors. A nearest-neighbor algorithm error-corrected the raw reads and collapsed the reads into unique sequences, merging closely related sequences to remove PCR and sequencing errors. CDR3 sequences were aligned to IMGT reference sequences to assign V, D and J gene segments. Each retained sequence needed at least a six-nucleotide match to both a V gene segment and a J gene segment. Rearrangements were classified as productive when the CDR3 lacked stop codons and remained in frame with V and J, and all other rearrangements were classified as non-productive. CDR3 was defined according to IMGT convention as the region running from the second conserved V-encoded cysteine to the conserved J-encoded phenylalanine. The earlier analysis of more than 450 of the donors excluded sequences that lacked an unambiguous match to a single V gene segment. In an earlier analysis of several hundred of the donors, V segments were called functional above 56.7% productive rearrangements and were called segregating when the between-donor standard deviation exceeded 5%. A statistical classification framework was built to diagnose cytomegalovirus status from the catalog of TCR beta chain sequences. In a later analysis, V and J genes were assigned by comparing TCR nucleotide sequences against IMGT/GENE-DB human TR gene sequences. The TCRdist pipeline was used in a later analysis to assign CDR3 sequences and most-parsimonious VDJ recombination scenarios. In a later analysis, each TCR beta chain was defined by its CDR3 amino acid sequence together with its V-gene family, and reads lacking a unique V-gene family were excluded. To address suspected cross-contamination and a sequencing artifact, a later analysis removed approximately 600 highly shared, low-generation-probability nucleotide sequences. In a later analysis, a clonal expansion index was calculated for each public chain from normalized within-repertoire ranks of inferred template counts. A later analysis computed generation probabilities with a VDJ recombination model fitted to out-of-frame rearrangements, and checked the results against IGoR. A later analysis scored TCR-TCR, TCR-HLA and TCR-CMV co-occurrence with hypergeometric tests, applying a repertoire-size bias correction to TCR pairs. To estimate false discovery rates, a later analysis permuted the HLA or CMV assignments 20 times. In a later analysis, co-occurring TCRs were grouped with DBSCAN, and TCRdist sequence similarity was added when clustering was performed within HLA-allele-positive subsets. Repertoires with fewer than 30,000 or more than 120,000 public chains, plus five repertoires with anomalous nucleotide sharing, were excluded from co-occurrence clustering. TCRdb re-hosts the immuneACCESS table, in-frame sequences only. Its copies lack some clones; in the studies checked, an unresolved V gene accounts for under half of them, and the cause for the rest is not known. V and J calls plus clone size are reproduced from that table; the DNA served to infer D and trimming. The sample table shows around 100,000 clones, and around three quarters are seen once. The ten largest clones take up 4% to 5.5% of the sample.

Overall study outcomes, separate from this receptor: Strong co-occurrence of HLA alleles, especially DR and DQ, made assigning TCR associations to individual alleles difficult. An association between a missense DCLRE1C variant and V-gene and J-gene trimming of TCR beta chains was found in a later genetic analysis and replicated in an independent cohort. The classifier was reported to diagnose cytomegalovirus status with high specificity and sensitivity in both the original cohort and the validation cohort. In vitro tests confirmed that a few of the cytomegalovirus-associated TCR beta chains recognize cytomegalovirus antigens. Correlated functional status among segregating V segments might be attributable to linkage disequilibrium, but an unknown experimental factor could not be ruled out. About 17 rarely observed V segments, including chromosome 9 orphons, were excluded from the earlier analysis of approximately 500 of the donors because counts were too low. Most TCR sequences were observed very rarely across donors, whereas some public TCRs were present in many individuals. In this cohort, only TCR beta chains were sequenced, and detectable features were limited by the absence of alpha or paired-chain data. In an earlier analysis of over 550 of the donors, most TCR beta V segments were observed in productive rearrangements about 90% or about 30% of the time, broadly matching IMGT annotations. A further reported finding was that TCR beta sequences accurately predicted the HLA-A and HLA-B alleles for most subjects in the first cohort. Presence/absence analyses assumed roughly uniform sequencing depth across donors, an assumption that may not hold. In a later analysis, TCR association rates were found to vary across HLA loci, with the most associated TCRs seen for DRB1 alleles and the fewest for HLA-C alleles. The authors suggested that the approach could potentially be generalized to other disease states and immunological phenotypes. A total of roughly 160 TCR beta chains were listed by the study as associated with cytomegalovirus. Compared with equally common non-associated chains, HLA-associated TCR beta chains in a later analysis were more clonally expanded and had lower generation probabilities. In a later analysis, several top co-occurrence clusters were reported to appear linked to parvovirus B19, influenza, CMV and Epstein-Barr virus. In a later analysis, 15,000 to 20,000 TCR beta sequences were associated with specific HLA alleles at a false discovery rate of 0.05. A later analysis found that most CMV-associated TCR beta chains appeared HLA-restricted, with HLA associations seemingly driven largely by CMV exposure. The sequencing pipeline was judged likely to have produced a cluster of highly shared sequence variants as a technical artifact. Because some donors lacked HLA typing at each locus, the association tests relied only on the typed subset. According to a later genetic analysis, donors in an Asian-associated ancestry cluster had fewer N-insertions in productive TCRs than the approximately 670-donor mean. For the cohort, immune exposure information was limited to CMV serostatus.

This receptor was identified in a man aged 25-45 years in good health and CMV-seropositive. Sequencing was done on a sample of PBMCs.

The CDR3 has the sequence CASSATSDETQYF. The bases read TGTGCCAGCAGCGCGACTAGCGACGAGACCCAGTACTTC. The chain uses TRBV5-4 and TRBJ2-5; 8 middle bases align to TRBD2. Trimming leaves V shorter by 4 bases and J shorter by 5 bases, with the junction holding 4 bases beyond the gene matches. CDR1 is given as SGHNT and CDR2 as YYREEE, both from the germline V gene (reference sequence). From its cysteine to its phenylalanine, the CDR3 spans 13 amino acids. Left in the record is the CDR3 DNA by itself, 39 bases read in frame from the first base.